Below are 29 T cell receptor beta chains sequenced from a single sample in a study of shared clonotypes between healthy human individuals. The table came from immunoSEQ multiplex PCR; TCRdb's copy has only in-frame clones and leaves some out. The table shows 2 million to 2.5 million clones, with approximately 94% occurring only once. Sequenced: naive CD4+ T cells sorted from blood. Subset specified: CD45RA+ positively selected. The receptor source for this set is a man between 18 and 29 years old in good health.

The chain has TRBV6-5 and TRBJ1-2; TRBD1 matches at 8 bases. The trim removed 5 bases at V and 8 bases at J, leaving 7 bases unmatched. There are 13 residues in the CDR3. The germline gives CDR1 MNHEY, CDR2 SVGAGI. CDR3 in DNA: TGTGCCAGCAGTCCCGCAGGGGGCATAGGCTACACCTTC. As protein: CASSPAGGIGYTF.

The chain recombines TRBV2 with TRBJ2-3; the match to TRBD2 covers 10 bases. This CDR3 region has 17 residues. Unmatched junction bases numbered 12, after V lost 6 bases and J lost 3 bases. The V gene's germline CDR1 is SNHLY and CDR2 FYNNEI. The CDR3 DNA is TGTGCCAGCAGCCGCCTTAGCGGGGGGAAGAGGACAGATACGCAGTATTTT. Encoded protein: CASSRLSGGKRTDTQYF.

This clone was recorded a few times. The V call is TRBV6-5, the J call TRBJ1-6, with no clear D. V lost 5 bases, J lost 9 bases, and 17 bases lay in between. Germline V gives CDR1 MNHEY, CDR2 SVGAGI. The CDR3 runs 15 residues. The CDR3 nucleotides read TGTGCCAGCAGTCCCCGAGGAAGAAGGAGTTCACCCCTCCACTTT. Its translation is CASSPRGRRSSPLHF.

This chain links TRBV11-2 with TRBJ2-2, with 9 bases identical to TRBD1. Germline loops: CDR1 SGHAT, CDR2 FQNNGV. The CDR3 has 16 amino acids. V shed 5 bases and J 6 bases; nucleotides not matched to a gene: 10. This CDR3 is CASSGLDRGFAGELFF. CDR3 DNA sequence: TGTGCCAGCAGCGGCTTGGACAGGGGTTTTGCCGGGGAGCTGTTTTTT.

The chain recombines TRBV30 with TRBJ1-2; 7 positions agree with TRBD1. J lost 4 bases, V lost 0 bases, and 5 bases had no gene match. In germline, CDR1 is GTSNPN, CDR2 SVGIG (reference sequence). The length of the CDR3 is 14 residues. The CDR3 protein is CAWSVGTASYGYTF. In DNA form, the CDR3 reads TGTGCCTGGAGTGTAGGGACAGCGAGCTATGGCTACACCTTC.

With respect to this clone: Different DNA sequences within this sample yield the same CDR3. The chain couples TRBV5-1 to TRBJ2-5; D is uncertain. Germline assignment: CDR1 SGHRS and CDR2 YFSETQ. V was clipped by 3 bases and J by 4 bases, with 7 bases between them. This CDR3 spans 12 amino acids. The CDR3 sequence is CASSSVGETQYF. CDR3 DNA sequence: TGCGCCAGCAGCTCGGTGGGAGAGACCCAGTACTTC.

This sequence joins TRBV5-4 and TRBJ2-3; 14 bases line up with TRBD2. The CDR3 is made up of 19 amino acids. Trimming cost V 4 bases and J 0 bases; bases outside gene matches: 10. Germline values: CDR1 SGHNT, CDR2 YYREEE (reference sequence). CDR3 bases: TGTGCCAGCAGCCCTCGCGGACTAGCGGGAGGTCCTAGCACAGATACGCAGTATTTT. It yields the protein CASSPRGLAGGPSTDTQYF.

Regarding this clone: The sample carries other DNA sequences with the same CDR3. J is TRBJ2-1 and V is TRBV7-2, with D possibly matching TRBD2 (5 bases). The V end was cut by 5 bases, the J end by 2 bases, with 7 bases between. CDR3 size: 13 residues. Germline V CDR1 and CDR2: SGHTA, FQGNSA. Here the CDR3 reads CASSPGTYNEQFF. CDR3 nucleotide sequence: TGTGCCAGCAGCCCGGGGACCTACAATGAGCAGTTCTTC.

This clone was recorded once. The V call is TRBV6-1, the J call TRBJ1-4, with 7 bases aligning to TRBD1. Germline lookup yields CDR1 MNHNS and CDR2 SASEGT. CDR3 length equals 15 residues. Trimming took 5 bases from V and 5 from J; bases not matched to a gene: 8. The CDR3 sequence: CASSWATGSNEKLFF. DNA of the CDR3: TGTGCCAGCAGTTGGGCGACAGGGTCCAATGAAAAACTGTTTTTT.

The chain recombines TRBV28 with TRBJ2-7, with TRBD2 matching 7 bases. J lost 0 bases, V lost 8 bases, and 7 bases had no gene match. The CDR3 covers 14 residues. Germline assignment: CDR1 MDHEN and CDR2 SYDVKM. In nucleotides, the CDR3 is TGTGCCAGCCTCCCGGGAGGTAGCTCCTACGAGCAGTACTTC. This encodes CASLPGGSSYEQYF.

The CDR3 region is CASSTPGQGGQPQHF. DNA of the CDR3: TGTGCCAGTAGTACTCCGGGACAGGGCGGGCAGCCCCAGCATTTT. The V and J genes are TRBV19 and TRBJ1-5, with 9 bases aligning to TRBD1. The junction had 8 bases not matched to a gene; V was cut back by 4 bases and J by 7 bases. Germline CDR1 reads LNHDA; CDR2 reads SQIVND (reference sequence). This CDR3 is 15 amino acids long.

The chain uses TRBV5-1 and TRBJ2-2, with 9 bases aligning to TRBD2. Germline V CDR1 and CDR2: SGHRS, YFSETQ. V trimming: 0 bases; J trimming: 6 bases; junction bases outside the gene matches: 3. This CDR3 is built from 15 residues. CDR3 loop: CASSLVAGGAGELFF. The CDR3 DNA sequence: TGCGCCAGCAGCTTGGTCGCGGGAGGGGCCGGGGAGCTGTTTTTT.

CDR3 nucleotide sequence: TGTGCCAGCAGCCAACTAGCGCCGTACGAGCAGTACTTC. Amino acids: CASSQLAPYEQYF. V and J are TRBV14 and TRBJ2-7; D might be TRBD2 (6 bases). V lost 2 bases, J lost 4 bases, and 9 bases lay in between. This CDR3 region has 13 residues. CDR1 is SGHDN, CDR2 FVKESK, per germline.

Concerning this clone itself: The germline gene is not matched at one end of the junction; a read error may be the cause. The chain recombines TRBV5-4 with TRBJ2-4; 9 bases match TRBD1. The CDR3 consists of 15 residues. Germline values: CDR1 SGHNT, CDR2 YYREEE (reference sequence). The CDR3 region has the DNA TGTGCCAGCAGCACAGGGGGCACGACCCAGAAGGGGTACAACTTC. The encoded protein is CASSTGGTTQKGYNF.

The chain carries TRBV6-6 and TRBJ1-5; 7 bases are shared with TRBD1. The J segment lost 2 bases and the V segment lost 6 bases, leaving 7 bases of the junction unmatched. Germline assignment: CDR1 MNHNY and CDR2 SVGAGI (reference sequence). This CDR3 contains 15 residues. The CDR3 region has the DNA TGTGCCAGCAGACCAGGGGGTCGAGGCAATCAGCCCCAGCATTTT. Translation gives CASRPGGRGNQPQHF.

The genes are TRBV11-3 and TRBJ1-1; D is undetermined. Trimming took off 3 bases at V and 8 bases at J, with 4 bases between the two ends. CDR1 and CDR2 from the germline V gene are SGHNT and YENEEA. This CDR3 comprises 10 residues. CDR3 in amino acids: CASSFLEAFF. The CDR3 DNA reads TGTGCCAGCAGCTTTCTGGAAGCTTTCTTT.

This clone was observed a few times. The chain uses TRBV12-1 and TRBJ1-4. TRBV12-1 is labeled a pseudogene. This CDR3 contains 18 residues. The CDR3 nucleotides read TGTGCCAGCAGCCTCTCCGGGACTCTAGTAGGAACTAATGAAAAACTGTTTTTT. Protein: CASSLSGTLVGTNEKLFF.

The chain links TRBV6-6 to TRBJ1-4; maybe TRBD1 (5 bases). Germline V CDR1 and CDR2: MNHNY, SVGAGI (reference sequence). Trimming removed 2 bases at V and 7 bases at J, with 8 bases between. The CDR3 spans 13 residues. The CDR3 region has the DNA TGTGCCAGCAGTTACACCGGGGGTGAAAAACTGTTTTTT. This encodes CASSYTGGEKLFF.

The V and J genes are TRBV10-2 and TRBJ2-2, with TRBD1 matching 8 bases. Germline-derived CDR1 and CDR2 are WSHSY and SAAADI. J lost 7 bases, V lost 4 bases, and 5 bases had no gene match. This CDR3 contains 14 residues. CDR3 in DNA: TGCGCCAGCAGTGCGGACAGGGCTAACGGGGAGCTGTTTTTT. Its translation is CASSADRANGELFF.

V and J are TRBV7-2 and TRBJ2-7; D gene ambiguous. Germline CDR1 and CDR2: SGHTA and FQGNSA. V gave up 1 base and J gave up 4 bases, with 11 bases separating them. The length of the CDR3 is 14 residues. CDR3 DNA sequence: TGTGCCAGCAGCTTAGGGCGGAGAGGTTACGAGCAGTACTTC. It codes for CASSLGRRGYEQYF.

The chain uses TRBV19 and TRBJ1-5; the match to TRBD1 covers 8 bases. The CDR3 totals 14 residues. From germline, CDR1 is LNHDA and CDR2 SQIVND (reference sequence). Germline trimming cut 6 bases from V and 6 bases from J; bases unmatched to any gene: 7. The CDR3: CASSDSTGAQPQHF. CDR3 bases: TGTGCCAGTAGCGATTCGACAGGGGCTCAGCCCCAGCATTTT. Full variable domain (outside the CDR3, taken from reference TRBV19 and TRBJ1-5): DGGITQSPKYLFRKEGQNVTLSCEQNLNHDAMYWYRQDPGQGLRLIYYSQIVNDFQKGDIAEGYSVSREKKESFPLTVTSAQKNPTAFYLCASSDSTGAQPQHFGDGTRLSIL.

The sample holds a few counts of this clone. At the DNA level, this CDR3 is encoded by other sequences in the same sample as well. This chain joins TRBV10-3 and TRBJ2-7, with 7 bases aligning to TRBD1. Looked up from germline, CDR1 is ENHRY and CDR2 is SYGVKD. The trim removed 4 bases at V and 3 bases at J, leaving 0 bases unmatched. This CDR3 has 12 residues. CDR3 DNA sequence: TGTGCCATCAGTGGACAGGGCTACGAGCAGTACTTC. Translation gives CAISGQGYEQYF.

J is TRBJ2-1 and V is TRBV18; no reliable D call. Trimming removed 6 bases from V and 8 bases from J, with 8 bases in between. CDR3 length: 11 amino acids. The germline V gene encodes CDR1 KGHSH and CDR2 LQKENI. The CDR3, as DNA: TGTGCCAGCTCCGTGGCCCATGAGCAGTTCTTC. Amino acid sequence: CASSVAHEQFF.

This rearrangement joins TRBV28 to TRBJ2-7; D might be TRBD2 (7 bases). The germline CDR1 and CDR2 sequences are MDHEN and SYDVKM. The ends were cut back, 7 bases at V and 3 bases at J, with 19 bases in the middle. The CDR3 totals 15 residues. CDR3 residues: CASTLPGGQSYEQYF. The CDR3 bases are TGTGCCAGCACTCTTCCGGGAGGACAGAGCTACGAGCAGTACTTC.

This rearrangement joins TRBV4-3 to TRBJ2-7; D is unclear. The V gene's germline CDR1 is LGHNA and CDR2 YSLEER. V dropped 4 bases and J dropped 1 base, with 11 bases sitting between them. The CDR3 loop spans 14 amino acids. The CDR3 DNA follows: TGCGCCAGCAGCCGGATGACAAATTCCTACGAGCAGTACTTC. Protein product: CASSRMTNSYEQYF.

The chain is built from TRBV6-5 and TRBJ2-7; D is undetermined. This CDR3 is 14 amino acids long. CDR1 and CDR2 (germline): MNHEY, SVGAGI. The V end was cut by 10 bases, the J end by 2 bases, with 18 bases between. The chain's CDR3 is CATKGFDTTYEQYF. As DNA, the CDR3 is TGTGCCACCAAAGGCTTTGACACAACCTACGAGCAGTACTTC.

The CDR3 reads CASSRRGTSGYATDTQYF. The CDR3 DNA sequence: TGTGCCAGCAGTCGACGGGGGACTAGCGGGTACGCCACAGATACGCAGTATTTT. The chain carries TRBV7-9 and TRBJ2-3; 12 bases line up with TRBD2. Per germline, CDR1 SEHNR and CDR2 FQNEAQ (reference sequence). Trimming took 6 bases from V and 2 from J; bases not matched to a gene: 12. This CDR3 contains 18 residues.

The chain is built from TRBV20-1 and TRBJ2-4; D unclear. Germline lookup yields CDR1 DFQATT and CDR2 SNEGSKA (reference sequence). Trimming shortened V by 3 bases and J by 5 bases, and 5 bases separated the two germline ends. The CDR3 runs 11 residues. The CDR3, as DNA: TGCAGTGCTAGTCAAGAAAACATTCAGTACTTC. Translating it yields CSASQENIQYF.

V and J are TRBV6-6 and TRBJ1-2; D gene uncertain. V lost 7 bases and J 4 bases, leaving 19 bases between the germline ends. CDR3 length: 15 residues. Germline CDR1 reads MNHNY; CDR2 reads SVGAGI (reference sequence). The CDR3 here is CASTSPEAGGYGYTF. In nucleotides, the CDR3 is TGTGCCAGCACCTCACCCGAAGCAGGTGGCTATGGCTACACCTTC.